Below, one T cell receptor beta chain is given with its context. Its antigen has not been determined. Base qualities are not provided; no much larger clone lies one nucleotide away. The cohort included 29 patients with locally advanced or metastatic urothelial carcinoma who were treated at Memorial Sloan Kettering on a trial protocol. Peripheral blood mononuclear cells were collected pretreatment and during treatment, at between 1 and 8 total time points per patient. The Qiagen DNeasy Blood extraction kit was used to purify genomic DNA from total PBMCs and from tumor samples. PBMCs were collected pretreatment and during treatment, and were isolated and stored as previously described. To estimate absolute template abundance from read counts, synthetic TCR analog templates were spiked into each PCR. Using the immunoSEQ assay, TCRbeta CDR3 regions were amplified from genomic DNA with bias-controlled V and J gene primers. Sequencing of rearranged TCRbeta segments was done at approximately 20X coverage. The paper's data handling went like this. Sequencing errors were corrected by clustering and CDR3s were annotated against IMGT to assign V, D and J genes. Out-of-frame and stop-codon sequences were excluded, and only productive TCRbeta rearrangements were used in downstream analyses. Clonality was calculated as one minus the Shannon entropy normalized by the log of the number of unique productive sequences. Fisher's exact test with Benjamini-Hochberg correction, using a cutoff of adjusted p below 0.01, was how clones that differed between time points or between blood and tumor were identified. TCRdb limited this immuneACCESS table to in-frame rearrangements with V and J called. A share of clones is missing; checked studies link under half to unresolved V genes, and the rest is unexplained. The DNA gave D and trimming, while V, J and clone size come from that table. For this sample the table gives about 29,000 clones, of which more than 85% were detected only once. Less than 2% of the sample comes from the top ten.

From the cysteine through the phenylalanine, the CDR3 covers 15 amino acids. The only DNA kept is the CDR3, 45 bases in frame from the first base. Between the V and J ends, shortened by 6 bases and 6 bases respectively, the junction contains 19 bases. Sequences SGDLS (CDR1) and YYNGEE (CDR2) are obtained from the germline V gene. The sample originates from a study of PD-L1 blockade in urothelial cancer (TCRdb year 2017). About the investigation overall: Therapy was started in the mid-2010s for all patients, and atezolizumab 1,200 mg was administered intravenously every 3 weeks. An ECOG performance status of 0 or 1 was recorded for the patients, and 0 to 3 prior chemotherapy regimens had been received by the patients. Blood samples were analyzed at two time points: 3 weeks after treatment start (second dose) and 6 weeks after treatment start. Around 29 patients had pretreatment blood TCR-seq, about 25 had at least one posttreatment blood collection, and about 25 had tumor TCR-seq. In the same patients, pretreatment tumors underwent whole exome sequencing and RNA sequencing in addition to TCR sequencing. Blood samples gave median yields of around 140,000 T cells and tens of thousands of unique TCRs, along with a median clonality of 0.080. Somatic, immune and clinical correlates of response to PD-L1 blockade with atezolizumab in urothelial cancer were the focus of an exploratory multi-omic analysis. TCR sequencing covered pretreatment tumor samples and matched, serially collected peripheral blood taken before and after atezolizumab treatment. Durable clinical benefit was defined as progression-free survival longer than 6 months, and TCR features were also tested against progression-free and overall survival. About nine tenths of the roughly 30 patients were males with bladder-origin urothelial cancer, and about 60% of the 29 reported a prior smoking history. Durable clinical benefit was achieved by nine patients but not by the remaining 20. Beyond this particular receptor, the publication reports: Because of the small sample size (n ≈ 31) and the many exploratory analyses performed, the results are intended to be regarded as hypothesis-generating. At 3 weeks after the start of treatment, tumor-associated TCR clones in peripheral blood had expanded more in patients with durable benefit (n ≈ 24, p = 0.022). A pretreatment peripheral blood TCR clonality below the median was linked to improved progression-free and overall survival.

The specimen was PBMCs, collected around atezolizumab (anti-PD-L1) treatment. This sequence uses TRBV9 and TRBJ2-1, and perhaps TRBD2 as D gene, on 6 matching bases. The receptor was isolated from a man aged 45-65 years with urothelial cancer. CDR3 sequence: CASNEPGLGTNEQFF. The DNA reads as follows: TGTGCCAGCAACGAACCGGGACTCGGAACCAATGAGCAGTTCTTC. Outside the CDR3, residues come from the reference TRBV9 and TRBJ2-1 proteins, so the full variable domain is: DSGVTQTPKHLITATGQRVTLRCSPRSGDLSVYWYQQSLDQGLQFLIQYYNGEERAKGNILERFSAQQFPDLHSELNLSSLELGDSALYFCASNEPGLGTNEQFFGPGTRLTVL.